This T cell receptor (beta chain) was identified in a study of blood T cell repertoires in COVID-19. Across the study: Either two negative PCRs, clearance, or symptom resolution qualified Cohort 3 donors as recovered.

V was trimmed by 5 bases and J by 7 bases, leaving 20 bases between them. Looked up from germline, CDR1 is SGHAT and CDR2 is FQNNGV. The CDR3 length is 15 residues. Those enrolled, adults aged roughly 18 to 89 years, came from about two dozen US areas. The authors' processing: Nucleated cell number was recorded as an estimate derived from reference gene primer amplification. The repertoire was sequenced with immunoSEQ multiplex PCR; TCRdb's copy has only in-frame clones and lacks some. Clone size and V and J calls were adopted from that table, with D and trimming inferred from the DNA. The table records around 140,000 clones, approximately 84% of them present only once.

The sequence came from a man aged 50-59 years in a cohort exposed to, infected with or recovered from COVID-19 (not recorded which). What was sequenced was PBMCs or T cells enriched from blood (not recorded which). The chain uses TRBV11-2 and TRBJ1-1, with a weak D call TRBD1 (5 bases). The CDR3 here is CASSVDSVGANEAFF. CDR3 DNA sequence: TGTGCCAGCAGCGTCGACAGTGTAGGTGCTAATGAAGCTTTCTTT.